A selection of T cell receptor beta chains follows, all from one sample in a study of T cell changes during pregnancy in multiple sclerosis. Sequencing used immunoSEQ multiplex PCR; TCRdb keeps in-frame clones, though not all of them. The sample lists 93,000 or so clones; under 95% were seen once. The material was peripheral blood, obtained before pregnancy. The receptor source for this set is a female donor with multiple sclerosis, enrolled in a pregnancy study. The CDR3 runs from the conserved cysteine through the conserved F or W. The order of the fields is J gene, D gene, V gene, clone size, CDR3 DNA, CDR3 protein. A D gene is named only where the DNA matches it firmly. Clone size appears in some rows only: once, few, many, or a class for an expanded clone.

>TRBJ2-1|-|TRBV9|-
TGTGCCAGCAGCGCCGACGGGACACTTAACGTGCATGAGCAGTTCTTC
CASSADGTLNVHEQFF
>TRBJ2-7|TRBD2|TRBV2|-
TGTGCCAGCATCCCCAGGGAGCCCAGCGGGGGGACCTACGAGCAGTACTTC
CASIPREPSGGTYEQYF
>TRBJ1-5|-|TRBV19|-
TGTGCCAGTAGTATTGGACAGAACAATCAGCCCCAGCATTTT
CASSIGQNNQPQHF
>TRBJ1-2|-|TRBV15|once
TGTGCCACCAGTTCGTCCAGTCTCAACTATGGCTACACCTTC
CATSSSSLNYGYTF
>TRBJ2-7|-|TRBV5-1|-
TGCGCCAGCAGCTTGGTGGCTCGAGGCATCCACGAGCAGTACTTC
CASSLVARGIHEQYF
>TRBJ1-2|TRBD1|TRBV2|-
TGTGCCAGCTTTGGAGCAGGGGGGTCCTCAATCAACTATGGCTACACCTTC
CASFGAGGSSINYGYTF
>TRBJ2-3|-|TRBV4-1|-
TGCGCCAGCAGCCAAAGACAAGGGGTCGGCACAGATACGCAGTATTTT
CASSQRQGVGTDTQYF
>TRBJ1-5|TRBD1|TRBV19|-
TGTGCCAGTAGTATACAGGGACAGATATATCAGCCCCAGCATTTT
CASSIQGQIYQPQHF
>TRBJ1-1|TRBD1|TRBV18|-
TGTGCCAGCTCACCACTTCCAGGGGGTAACACTGAAGCTTTCTTT
CASSPLPGGNTEAFF
>TRBJ2-7|TRBD2|TRBV7-9|-
TGTGCCAGCAGCTTTAGCGGGAGCTACGAGCAGTACTTC
CASSFSGSYEQYF